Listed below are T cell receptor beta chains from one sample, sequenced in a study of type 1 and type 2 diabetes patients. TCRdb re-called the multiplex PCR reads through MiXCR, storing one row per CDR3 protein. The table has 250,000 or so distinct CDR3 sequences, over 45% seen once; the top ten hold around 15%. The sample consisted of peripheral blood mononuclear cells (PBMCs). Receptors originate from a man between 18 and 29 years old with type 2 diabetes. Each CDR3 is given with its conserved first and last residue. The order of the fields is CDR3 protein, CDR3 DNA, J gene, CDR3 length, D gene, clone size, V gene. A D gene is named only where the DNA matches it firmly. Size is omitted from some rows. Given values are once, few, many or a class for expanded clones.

CDR3: CASSITHAGTGGNYGYTF
DNA: TGTGCCAGTAGTATTACCCATGCCGGGACAGGGGGCAACTATGGCTACACCTTC
J: TRBJ1-2
length: 18
D: TRBD1
size: -
V: TRBV19

CDR3: CASSSPSSGSRDGELFF
DNA: TGTGCCAGTAGTAGTCCCTCCAGCGGGAGCAGGGACGGGGAGCTGTTTTTT
J: TRBJ2-2
length: 17
D: TRBD2
size: -
V: TRBV19

CDR3: CASSVTISTDTQYF
DNA: TGTGCCAGCAGCGTGACTATAAGCACAGATACGCAGTATTTT
J: TRBJ2-3
length: 14
D: -
size: -
V: TRBV9

CDR3: CASRDRGEKLFF
DNA: TGTGCCAGTAGGGACAGGGGTGAAAAACTGTTTTTT
J: TRBJ1-4
length: 12
D: TRBD1
size: -
V: TRBV19

CDR3: CSVGGMSRTDTQYF
DNA: TGCAGCGTTGGTGGAATGTCTAGAACAGATACGCAGTATTTT
J: TRBJ2-3
length: 14
D: -
size: -
V: TRBV29-1

CDR3: CASSVGSQPQHF
DNA: TGTGCCAGCAGTGTCGGGTCTCAGCCCCAGCATTTT
J: TRBJ1-5
length: 12
D: -
size: many
V: TRBV25-1

CDR3: CASSGQGESYGYTF
DNA: TGTGCCAGCAGCGGACAAGGAGAGAGCTATGGCTACACCTTC
J: TRBJ1-2
length: 14
D: -
size: -
V: TRBV2

CDR3: CASSPGWRDRVAYEQYF
DNA: TGCGCCAGCAGCCCAGGGTGGCGGGACAGAGTAGCCTACGAGCAGTACTTC
J: TRBJ2-7
length: 17
D: -
size: -
V: TRBV4-3

CDR3: CASSYSFRGEAFF
DNA: TGTGCCAGCAGTTACTCGTTCAGGGGTGAAGCTTTCTTT
J: TRBJ1-1
length: 13
D: -
size: -
V: TRBV2

CDR3: CSVERSDLRRDGYTF
DNA: TGCAGCGTTGAACGGTCAGATCTTCGGAGGGATGGCTACACCTTC
J: TRBJ1-2
length: 15
D: -
size: few
V: TRBV29-1

CDR3: CASSVAPGGYGTDTQYF
DNA: TGTGCCAGCAGCGTAGCCCCGGGGGGGTACGGCACAGATACGCAGTATTTT
J: TRBJ2-3
length: 17
D: TRBD2
size: few
V: TRBV9

CDR3: CASSVAMNTEAFF
DNA: TGTGCCAGCAGCGTAGCGATGAACACTGAAGCTTTCTTT
J: TRBJ1-1
length: 13
D: -
size: -
V: TRBV9

CDR3: CASSKGTGTQPQHF
DNA: TGTGCCAGCAGTAAAGGGACAGGGACTCAGCCCCAGCATTTT
J: TRBJ1-5
length: 14
D: TRBD1
size: -
V: TRBV12-3/TRBV12-4

CDR3: CASSIGGHAEAFF
DNA: TGTGCCAGTAGTATAGGTGGGCACGCTGAAGCTTTCTTT
J: TRBJ1-1
length: 13
D: -
size: few
V: TRBV19

CDR3: CATTAGLSNTGELFF
DNA: TGTGCCACCACTGCAGGCCTCTCGAACACCGGGGAGCTGTTTTTT
J: TRBJ2-2
length: 15
D: -
size: -
V: TRBV28

CDR3: CASSHRAPDVPLHF
DNA: TGTGCCAGTAGCCACCGGGCCCCGGATGTCCCCCTCCACTTT
J: TRBJ1-6
length: 14
D: -
size: -
V: TRBV19

CDR3: CASSLDRGKNIQYF
DNA: TGTGCCAGCAGCCTCGACAGGGGGAAAAACATTCAGTACTTC
J: TRBJ2-4
length: 14
D: TRBD1
size: -
V: TRBV3-1

CDR3: CASSPAGTTDTQYF
DNA: TGTGCCAGCAGTCCCGCAGGGACCACAGATACGCAGTATTTT
J: TRBJ2-3
length: 14
D: -
size: -
V: TRBV12-3/TRBV12-4

CDR3: CAILQGMSTEAFF
DNA: TGTGCCATTCTACAGGGGATGAGCACTGAAGCTTTCTTT
J: TRBJ1-1
length: 13
D: TRBD1
size: -
V: TRBV7-9

CDR3: CASSESRSAGSDQPQHF
DNA: TGCGCCAGCAGTGAGTCTCGGAGCGCAGGGTCTGACCAGCCCCAGCATTTT
J: TRBJ1-5
length: 17
D: -
size: few
V: TRBV10-1

CDR3: CSARRTSSTDTQYF
DNA: TGCAGTGCTAGACGCACCAGCAGCACAGACACGCAGTATTTT
J: TRBJ2-3
length: 14
D: -
size: -
V: TRBV20-1

CDR3: CASSVGTANTEAFF
DNA: TGTGCCAGTAGCGTTGGGACGGCGAACACTGAAGCTTTCTTT
J: TRBJ1-1
length: 14
D: -
size: few
V: TRBV19

CDR3: CASSVATSPGETQYF
DNA: TGTGCCAGCAGCGTGGCTACTAGCCCCGGAGAGACCCAGTACTTC
J: TRBJ2-5
length: 15
D: -
size: -
V: TRBV9

CDR3: CAISEDRGGYEQYF
DNA: TGTGCCATCAGTGAGGACAGGGGAGGCTACGAGCAGTACTTC
J: TRBJ2-7
length: 14
D: TRBD1
size: many
V: TRBV10-3

CDR3: CATSEWTLVGETQYF
DNA: TGTGCCACCAGTGAGTGGACACTTGTCGGGGAGACCCAGTACTTC
J: TRBJ2-5
length: 15
D: -
size: -
V: TRBV24-1

CDR3: CASSLVGRATNEKLFF
DNA: TGTGCCAGCAGCTTAGTGGGACGGGCAACTAATGAAAAACTGTTTTTT
J: TRBJ1-4
length: 16
D: -
size: many
V: TRBV7-2

CDR3: CASSTKPLSGANVLTF
DNA: TGTGCCAGCAGCACAAAACCGCTCTCTGGGGCCAACGTCCTGACTTTC
J: TRBJ2-6
length: 16
D: -
size: many
V: TRBV7-8